This entry concerns a single T cell receptor beta chain. Participants spanned ages about 18 to 89 years and resided in 24 US areas. The CDR3 spans 16 residues. The germline V and J ends were trimmed by 1 base and 2 bases, with 11 bases remaining between them. Germline loops: CDR1 KGHDR, CDR2 SFDVKD. Assay used: immunoSEQ multiplex PCR; TCRdb lists only in-frame clones, some missing. The sample includes about 380,000 clones, roughly 91% seen only once; the top ten take roughly 1.2%. The sample comes from a study of blood T cell repertoires in COVID-19. The sequencing input was PBMCs or T cells enriched from blood (not recorded which). This chain uses TRBV24-1 with TRBJ1-5; unclear D gene. The sequence derives from a woman aged 18-35 years who had recovered from COVID-19. The CDR3 DNA reads TGTGCCACCAGTGATTTTGAGGGAGATGGCAATCAGCCCCAGCATTTT. It is translated as CATSDFEGDGNQPQHF.